One sample yielded the 21 T cell receptor beta chains listed below, sequenced in a study of shared clonotypes between healthy human individuals. Measured with immunoSEQ multiplex PCR; TCRdb has only the in-frame clones, and not every one. The sample has around 2.1 million clones; around 95% are singletons. Sequencing input: naive CD4+ T cells sorted from blood. Subset indicated: CD45RA+ positively selected. The source is a man between 18 and 35 years old in good health.

The gene calls are TRBV10-2 and TRBJ2-5; D perhaps matches TRBD2 (6 bases). Trimming took 8 bases from V and 5 from J, leaving 15 bases between them. Germline-derived CDR1 and CDR2 are WSHSY and SAAADI. This CDR3 has 13 amino acids. The CDR3 coding sequence is TGCGCCAGCTCAGGACTTGCGGGGGAGACCCAGTACTTC. Amino acids: CASSGLAGETQYF.

This clone showed up just once. The chain joins TRBV25-1 to TRBJ2-7; no firm D call. Germline CDR1 reads MGHDK; CDR2 reads SYGVNS. V lost 2 bases and J lost 0, with 2 bases in between. This CDR3 contains 12 residues. CDR3 region: CASSEGSYEQYF. The DNA of the CDR3 is TGTGCCAGCAGTGAAGGCTCCTACGAGCAGTACTTC.

The chain employs TRBV7-9 and TRBJ1-2; D is uncertain. The CDR3 runs 12 residues. The V end lost 1 base, the J end lost 8 bases, and 8 bases lay between the germline ends. From germline, CDR1 is SEHNR and CDR2 FQNEAQ (reference sequence). The CDR3 reads CASSLVSRGYTF. As DNA, the CDR3 is TGTGCCAGCAGCTTAGTCAGCCGGGGCTACACCTTC.

Details on this clone: At the DNA level, this CDR3 is encoded by other sequences in the same sample as well. CDR3 protein: CASSPGYQETQYF. The CDR3 bases are TGTGCCAGCTCACCAGGCTACCAAGAGACCCAGTACTTC. This chain joins TRBV18 and TRBJ2-5; D uncertain. CDR3 size: 13 residues. V dropped 2 bases and J dropped 0 bases, with 4 bases sitting between them. The V gene's germline CDR1 is KGHSH and CDR2 LQKENI.

As for this clone: The sample carries other DNA sequences with the same CDR3. For the CDR3, the DNA is TGTGCCAGCAGCTTACAGTCCTACGAGCAGTACTTC. Translating it yields CASSLQSYEQYF. V gene TRBV11-2 combines with J gene TRBJ2-7, with D unresolved. Germline V gene sequence: CDR1 SGHAT, CDR2 FQNNGV. V was trimmed by 2 bases and J by 1 base, leaving 3 bases between them. The CDR3 consists of 12 residues. Together with reference TRBV11-2 and TRBJ2-7, the CDR3 gives the full variable domain: EAGVAQSPRYKIIEKRQSVAFWCNPISGHATLYWYQQILGQGPKLLIQFQNNGVVDDSQLPKDRFSAERLKGVDSTLKIQPAKLEDSAVYLCASSLQSYEQYFGPGTRLTVT.

The V call is TRBV5-1, the J call TRBJ2-6, with TRBD1 matching over 8 bases. Germline CDR1 and CDR2: SGHRS and YFSETQ. This CDR3 spans 17 amino acids. V shed 4 bases and J 2 bases; nucleotides not matched to a gene: 8. The CDR3 DNA is TGCGCCAGCAGCGTAATACCGGGACAGGCTGGGGCCAACGTCCTGACTTTC. It is translated as CASSVIPGQAGANVLTF.

V is TRBV10-3 and J is TRBJ1-5; a weak D match, TRBD1 (6 bases). With 8 bases removed from V and 0 bases from J, the gap between germline ends came to 14 bases. The CDR3 runs to 15 residues. CDR1 and CDR2 from the germline V gene are ENHRY and SYGVKD. For the CDR3, the DNA is TGTGCCATCCGGAGGACAGTGAATAGCAATCAGCCCCAGCATTTT. The encoded protein is CAIRRTVNSNQPQHF.

V and J are TRBV30 and TRBJ2-7; weak D call: TRBD2 (5 bases). The CDR3 runs 14 residues. CDR1 GTSNPN and CDR2 SVGIG come from the germline V gene (reference sequence). V lost 0 bases, J lost 3 bases, and 12 bases lay in between. This CDR3 reads CAWSVRRAVYEQYF. CDR3 coding DNA: TGTGCCTGGAGTGTACGGCGGGCAGTCTACGAGCAGTACTTC.

The sample holds one count of this clone. The J gene is TRBJ2-7, the V gene TRBV5-6; 9 bases fit TRBD1. Germline trimming cut 4 bases from V and 0 bases from J; bases unmatched to any gene: 5. The CDR3 extends over 15 amino acids. Germline CDR1 and CDR2: SGHDT and YYEEEE. The chain's CDR3 is CASSIGTGSSYEQYF. In nucleotides, the CDR3 is TGTGCCAGCAGCATAGGGACAGGGAGCTCCTACGAGCAGTACTTC.

This chain links TRBV30 with TRBJ2-3, with 10 positions matching TRBD2. V dropped 2 bases and J dropped 6; count of bases not matched to a gene: 14. The length of the CDR3 is 17 residues. Germline V lookup: CDR1 GTSNPN, CDR2 SVGIG (reference sequence). CDR3 DNA sequence: TGTGCCTGGAGTATATCCCGGACTAGCGGTCTGTGGGATACGCAGTATTTT. It yields the protein CAWSISRTSGLWDTQYF.

V usage is TRBV7-2 and J usage is TRBJ2-5; 15 bases are shared with TRBD2. The CDR3 is 16 residues long. Germline V lookup: CDR1 SGHTA, CDR2 FQGNSA. After removal of 4 bases from V and 4 bases from J, the junction contained 4 bases not matched to a gene. The CDR3 here is CASSSGLAGGAETQYF. The CDR3 bases are TGTGCCAGCAGCTCCGGACTAGCGGGGGGGGCAGAGACCCAGTACTTC. Combining the CDR3 with reference TRBV7-2 and TRBJ2-5 gives the whole variable domain GAGVSQSPSNKVTEKGKDVELRCDPISGHTALYWYRQSLGQGLEFLIYFQGNSAPDKSGLPSDRFSAERTGGSVSTLTIQRTQQEDSAVYLCASSSGLAGGAETQYFGPGTRLLVL.

V and J are TRBV7-8 and TRBJ2-5; possible D gene TRBD2, 6 bases. Germline V CDR1 and CDR2: SGHVS, FQNEAQ. This CDR3 comprises 13 residues. V was cut by 6 bases and J by 2 bases, with 10 bases left in between. In DNA form, the CDR3 reads TGTGCCAGCAGGCGGGGCGTTCAAGAGACCCAGTACTTC. This sequence encodes CASRRGVQETQYF.

The chain employs TRBV6-1 and TRBJ1-2, with D uncertain. Trimming took 3 bases from V and 5 from J, leaving 16 bases between them. The germline V gene has CDR1 MNHNS and CDR2 SASEGT. This CDR3 spans 15 amino acids. CDR3 loop: CASSDGPGAEYGYTF. The CDR3 nucleotides read TGTGCCAGCAGTGACGGACCGGGAGCAGAATATGGCTACACCTTC.

This clone showed up just once. The chain is built from TRBV5-4 and TRBJ2-3, with unresolved D. The CDR3 has 12 amino acids. Looked up from germline, CDR1 is SGHNT and CDR2 is YYREEE (reference sequence). V dropped 4 bases and J dropped 2 bases, with 5 bases sitting between them. The CDR3 DNA follows: TGTGCCAGCAGCCAACCCACAGATACGCAGTATTTT. It encodes CASSQPTDTQYF.

The V and J genes are TRBV30 and TRBJ1-3; 9 bases fit TRBD1. Germline values: CDR1 GTSNPN, CDR2 SVGIG (reference sequence). The junction had 23 bases not matched to a gene; V was cut back by 4 bases and J by 4 bases. The CDR3 length is 20 residues. CDR3 sequence reads: CAWISGQGVYRSLVGNTIYF. In nucleotides, the CDR3 is TGTGCCTGGATTTCGGGACAGGGTGTCTATAGATCGCTTGTGGGAAACACCATATATTTT.

V usage is TRBV5-8 and J usage is TRBJ1-1; D unclear. The CDR3 is 12 residues long. Looked up from germline, CDR1 is SGHTS and CDR2 is YDEGEE. Trimming took off 4 bases at V and 5 bases at J, with 9 bases between the two ends. The CDR3 protein is CASSPGGTEAFF. CDR3 coding DNA: TGTGCCAGCAGCCCCGGAGGGACTGAAGCTTTCTTT.

The chain couples TRBV28 to TRBJ1-2; possibly TRBD1 for D (5 bases). This CDR3 contains 16 residues. Between the trimmed V and J ends, which lost 8 bases and 0 bases, there was a span of 19 bases. Germline-derived CDR1 and CDR2 are MDHEN and SYDVKM. The DNA of the CDR3 is TGTGCCAGCGGTTGGGGCACCCCAAAAGCTAACTATGGCTACACCTTC. Residues: CASGWGTPKANYGYTF.

The chain uses TRBV9 and TRBJ1-6; 9 positions match TRBD1. The V segment lost 4 bases and the J segment 8 bases; nucleotides outside the gene matches: 10. CDR3 length: 16 amino acids. Germline V CDR1 and CDR2: SGDLS, YYNGEE. The CDR3 loop reads CASSPRPGQGDSPLHF. DNA for the CDR3: TGTGCCAGCAGCCCTCGACCGGGACAGGGTGATTCACCCCTCCACTTT.

The J gene is TRBJ1-3, the V gene TRBV7-8; D call uncertain. V was cut by 2 bases and J by 0 bases, with 8 bases left in between. Germline CDR1 reads SGHVS; CDR2 reads FQNEAQ. This CDR3 has 15 residues. CDR3 loop: CASSLRLSSGNTIYF. As DNA, the CDR3 is TGTGCCAGCAGCTTAAGGCTGAGCTCTGGAAACACCATATATTTT. The full variable domain, in which reference TRBV7-8 and TRBJ1-3 provide the parts outside the CDR3, is GAGVSQSPRYKVAKRGQDVALRCDPISGHVSLFWYQQALGQGPEFLTYFQNEAQLDKSGLPSDRFFAERPEGSVSTLKIQRTQQEDSAVYLCASSLRLSSGNTIYFGEGSWLTVV.

This sequence joins TRBV30 and TRBJ1-2; D is ambiguous. V lost 1 base, J lost 4 bases, and 13 bases lay in between. The CDR3 runs to 14 residues. Per the germline V gene, CDR1 is GTSNPN and CDR2 is SVGIG (reference sequence). Here the CDR3 DNA reads TGTGCCTGGAGTGACCCCCTTAGAGGCTATGGCTACACCTTC. Amino acid sequence: CAWSDPLRGYGYTF.

The chain combines TRBV10-3 with TRBJ1-2; maybe TRBD1 (6 bases). Between the trimmed V and J ends, which lost 0 bases and 2 bases, there was a span of 13 bases. This CDR3 spans 16 amino acids. Germline assignment: CDR1 ENHRY and CDR2 SYGVKD. CDR3 protein: CAISESSGARNYGYTF. The CDR3 nucleotides are TGTGCCATCAGTGAGTCCTCGGGGGCGCGAAACTATGGCTACACCTTC.